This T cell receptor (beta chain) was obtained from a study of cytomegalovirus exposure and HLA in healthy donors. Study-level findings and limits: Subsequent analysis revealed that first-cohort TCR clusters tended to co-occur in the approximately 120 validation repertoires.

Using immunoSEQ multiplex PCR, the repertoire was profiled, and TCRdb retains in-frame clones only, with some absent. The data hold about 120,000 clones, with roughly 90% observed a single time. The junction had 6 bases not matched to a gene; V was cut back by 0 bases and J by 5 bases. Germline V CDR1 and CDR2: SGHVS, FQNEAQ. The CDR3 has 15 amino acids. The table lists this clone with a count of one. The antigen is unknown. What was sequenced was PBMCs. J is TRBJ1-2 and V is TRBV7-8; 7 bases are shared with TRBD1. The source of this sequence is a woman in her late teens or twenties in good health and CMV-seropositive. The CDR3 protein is CASSLAPGGEYGYTF. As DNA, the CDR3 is TGTGCCAGCAGCTTAGCGCCAGGGGGAGAATATGGCTACACCTTC.